Shown below are 32 T cell receptor beta chains from a single sample sequenced in a study of T cells expressing NK-cell markers. TCRdb re-called the 5' RACE reads; every CDR3 protein appears as one record, without DNA. The sample table sets out 160,000 or so distinct CDR3 sequences. Sequenced sample: blood T cells: a sorted CD56 or NKG2C T cell subset, CD4+ or CD8+ T cells, or bulk PBMC T cells (not recorded which). All receptors come from a woman aged 18-70 years in good health.

The chain couples TRBV27 to TRBJ2-7; the TCRdb D gene call, TRBD2, has no DNA to confirm it. The germline V gene has CDR1 MNHEY and CDR2 SMNVEV (reference sequence). The CDR3 is 14 amino acids. CDR3 region: CASSLGGRGYEQYF.

This chain uses TRBV5-1 with TRBJ2-1; checking the TCRdb D call of TRBD1 is not possible without DNA. Per germline, CDR1 SGHRS and CDR2 YFSETQ. This CDR3 is built from 13 residues. The CDR3 here is CASSPGHPQEQFF. The variable domain in full, with the rest retrieved from reference TRBV5-1 and TRBJ2-1, is KAGVTQTPRYLIKTRGQQVTLSCSPISGHRSVSWYQQTPGQGLQFLFEYFSETQRNKGNFPGRFSGRQFSNSRSEMNVSTLELGDSALYLCASSPGHPQEQFFGPGTRLTVL.

The chain joins TRBV5-1 to TRBJ2-6. The CDR3 is 15 residues long. The V gene's germline CDR1 is SGHRS and CDR2 YFSETQ. This CDR3 is CASSLSVSGANVLTF.

This rearrangement joins TRBV10-3 to TRBJ2-5; the D gene TCRdb calls, TRBD1, cannot be checked with no DNA. CDR1 is ENHRY, CDR2 SYGVKD, per germline. The length of the CDR3 is 16 residues. The CDR3 is CALSPRTDSSQETQYF.

This chain connects TRBV7-9 to TRBJ2-1. The CDR3 has 14 residues. The germline V gene encodes CDR1 SEHNR and CDR2 FQNEAQ (reference sequence). CDR3 in amino acids: CASSLDWTSNEQFF.

The chain joins TRBV7-3 to TRBJ2-2; the D call from TCRdb, TRBD2, cannot be confirmed without DNA. Per the germline V gene, CDR1 is SGHTA and CDR2 is FQGTGA. The CDR3 consists of 16 residues. CDR3 sequence: CASSRLAGGNTGELFF.

The chain couples TRBV12-3 or TRBV12-4 to TRBJ2-1; without DNA, the TCRdb call of TRBD2 cannot be checked. The CDR3 has 19 residues. The CDR3 region is CASSLARDKGGLAWDEQFF.

V gene TRBV5-1 combines with J gene TRBJ1-2. Germline assignment: CDR1 SGHRS and CDR2 YFSETQ. This CDR3 spans 11 amino acids. This chain's CDR3 is CASRGSGGYTF. Drawing the rest from reference TRBV5-1 and TRBJ1-2, the complete variable domain is KAGVTQTPRYLIKTRGQQVTLSCSPISGHRSVSWYQQTPGQGLQFLFEYFSETQRNKGNFPGRFSGRQFSNSRSEMNVSTLELGDSALYLCASRGSGGYTFGSGTRLTVV.

The chain carries TRBV10-3 and TRBJ2-7; TCRdb reports TRBD1, a call that lacks DNA to check it against. The CDR3 runs to 14 residues. Germline V gene lookup returns CDR1 ENHRY and CDR2 SYGVKD. The CDR3 sequence is CATWELTGGNEQYF.

V usage is TRBV6-6 and J usage is TRBJ2-5. The CDR3 length is 13 residues. Germline V CDR1 and CDR2: MNHNY, SVGAGI (reference sequence). CDR3 loop: CASSHRYQETQYF.

The chain is built from TRBV7-3 and TRBJ2-1; TCRdb's D call of TRBD1 is untestable without DNA. The CDR3 totals 15 residues. Germline-derived CDR1 and CDR2 are SGHTA and FQGTGA. CDR3 sequence reads: CASSTGQGVYNEQFF.

The chain employs TRBV7-9 and TRBJ2-2. Germline V CDR1 and CDR2: SEHNR, FQNEAQ (reference sequence). The CDR3 has 15 amino acids. The CDR3 loop is CASSLAGRIAGELFF.

The rearrangement uses TRBV10-3 and TRBJ1-5. Germline CDR1 is ENHRY and CDR2 is SYGVKD. This CDR3 contains 15 residues. The CDR3 sequence: CAISESAELSQPQHF.

The rearrangement links TRBV3-1 to TRBJ2-1; the D gene TCRdb calls, TRBD2, cannot be checked with no DNA. Germline V gives CDR1 LGHDT, CDR2 YNNKEL (reference sequence). The length of the CDR3 is 15 residues. CDR3: CASSRNSGSYNEQFF.

The chain combines TRBV5-1 with TRBJ2-1. CDR3 length: 14 amino acids. Germline V CDR1 and CDR2: SGHRS, YFSETQ. The chain's CDR3 is CASSFGTTYNEQFF.

V is TRBV12-3 or TRBV12-4 and J is TRBJ2-7. This CDR3 region has 17 residues. This CDR3 is CASSPTPGSLGSYEQYF.

This chain uses TRBV20-1 with TRBJ2-7; TCRdb reports TRBD2, a call that lacks DNA to check it against. Germline assignment: CDR1 DFQATT and CDR2 SNEGSKA (reference sequence). The CDR3 length is 17 residues. CDR3 in amino acids: CSAIDLDRARGSYEQYF.

The chain recombines TRBV2 with TRBJ2-7; TCRdb picks TRBD2, but there is no DNA to check that call. The CDR3 consists of 14 residues. Germline V gene lookup returns CDR1 SNHLY and CDR2 FYNNEI. CDR3 protein: CASTRLAGINEQYF.

The chain links TRBV20-1 to TRBJ1-5; TCRdb names TRBD1, which stays unverified in the absence of DNA. The germline gives CDR1 DFQATT, CDR2 SNEGSKA (reference sequence). The CDR3 extends over 14 amino acids. The CDR3 sequence: CSARAGGLYQPQHF.

V usage is TRBV15 and J usage is TRBJ2-7. The CDR3 is made up of 12 amino acids. Germline V gives CDR1 LNHNV, CDR2 YYDKDF (reference sequence). CDR3 region: CATSKYAAEQYF.

The chain is built from TRBV6-5 and TRBJ2-7. The germline V gene encodes CDR1 MNHEY and CDR2 SVGAGI. CDR3 length equals 18 residues. CDR3: CASSYPRLRVGIPYEQYF.

The chain couples TRBV9 to TRBJ2-7; the D call from TCRdb, TRBD1, cannot be confirmed without DNA. Germline V gene sequence: CDR1 SGDLS, CDR2 YYNGEE. The CDR3 runs 11 residues. The CDR3 reads CASSAPAAQYF.

The chain carries TRBV11-2 and TRBJ2-3; TCRdb's D call, TRBD1, is unchecked because there is no DNA. CDR1 SGHAT and CDR2 FQNNGV come from the germline V gene. The CDR3 covers 16 residues. The CDR3 reads CASSPLGFRSTDTQYF.

The J gene is TRBJ2-3, the V gene TRBV6-1; lacking DNA, the TRBD1 call made by TCRdb goes unchecked. Germline CDR1 reads MNHNS; CDR2 reads SASEGT. There are 14 residues in the CDR3. This chain's CDR3 is CASRVQGRADTQYF.

The chain couples TRBV9 to TRBJ1-2; absent DNA, TCRdb's TRBD1 call cannot be checked. Germline V lookup: CDR1 SGDLS, CDR2 YYNGEE. The CDR3 runs 15 residues. The CDR3 sequence: CASSNRDRGFYGYTF. Filled out from reference TRBV9 and TRBJ1-2, the complete variable domain reads DSGVTQTPKHLITATGQRVTLRCSPRSGDLSVYWYQQSLDQGLQFLIQYYNGEERAKGNILERFSAQQFPDLHSELNLSSLELGDSALYFCASSNRDRGFYGYTFGSGTRLTVV.

This rearrangement joins TRBV20-1 to TRBJ2-2; TCRdb outputs TRBD1, but without DNA this stays unchecked. The CDR3 loop spans 13 amino acids. Germline CDR1 and CDR2: DFQATT and SNEGSKA (reference sequence). The CDR3 sequence: CSASSGVTGELFF.

The CDR3 here is CASSPNRGGAGNSPLHF. The chain employs TRBV7-2 and TRBJ1-6; checking the TCRdb D call of TRBD1 is not possible without DNA. Germline values: CDR1 SGHTA, CDR2 FQGNSA. The length of the CDR3 is 17 residues.

The chain combines TRBV15 with TRBJ2-7. The germline V gene encodes CDR1 LNHNV and CDR2 YYDKDF (reference sequence). The CDR3 loop spans 18 amino acids. The CDR3 protein is CATSRDNLQDSFSYEQYF.

The V and J genes are TRBV7-9 and TRBJ2-3; TCRdb's assignment of TRBD1 cannot be checked, as there is no DNA. CDR1 SEHNR and CDR2 FQNEAQ come from the germline V gene (reference sequence). This CDR3 spans 16 amino acids. The CDR3 loop reads CASSPRGGVSTDTQYF.

The V call is TRBV7-9, the J call TRBJ2-7; absent DNA, TCRdb's TRBD1 call cannot be checked. The germline V gene has CDR1 SEHNR and CDR2 FQNEAQ (reference sequence). The CDR3 sequence is 16 residues long. CDR3 residues: CASSLLVTGSSYEQYF.

The J gene is TRBJ1-4, the V gene TRBV27; there is no DNA to check the TCRdb D call of TRBD1. The CDR3 is made up of 14 amino acids. The germline CDR1 and CDR2 sequences are MNHEY and SMNVEV (reference sequence). This CDR3 is CASKGYRPDEKLFF.

The V and J genes are TRBV25-1 and TRBJ2-7; TCRdb returns TRBD1, unconfirmable since there is no DNA. The CDR3 spans 13 residues. The germline gives CDR1 MGHDK, CDR2 SYGVNS. The CDR3 reads CASKGGRGYEQYF.